This T cell receptor (beta chain) was recovered during a study of neoadjuvant anti-PD-1 for oral cavity cancer. On the study more broadly: Most patients had three to four biweekly doses of 3 mg/kg nivolumab before resection.

The CDR3 is 14 amino acids. V was pared by 0 bases and J by 5 bases, with 10 bases between. CDR1 is MNHNY, CDR2 SVGAGI, per germline (reference sequence). Measured with immunoSEQ multiplex PCR; TCRdb has only the in-frame clones, and not every one. The table records about 16,000 clones, about two thirds of them present only once. The J gene is TRBJ1-1, the V gene TRBV6-6; no firm D call. The starting material was PBMCs, obtained before nivolumab (anti-PD-1) treatment. This TCR derives from a person between 35 and 79 years old with oral cavity squamous cell carcinoma. Here the CDR3 reads CASSYSIRETEAFF. Written as DNA, the CDR3 is TGTGCCAGCAGTTACTCGATACGTGAGACTGAAGCTTTCTTT.